The clone carrying this T cell receptor (beta chain) appeared a few times. Its antigen is not identified. Germline CDR1 and CDR2: SGHRS and YFSETQ. The CDR3 totals 14 residues. Through a sample-barcoded 5' primer and a J-beta primer mix, a second PCR was run for roughly 6 to 12 cycles. Sequencing yielded, for each sample, at least 2.5 million paired-end reads carrying CDR3. TCRdb re-derived calls from the 5' RACE reads in MiXCR, one entry per CDR3 protein. This table has 450,000 to 700,000 distinct CDR3 sequences, 27% appearing once. The data stem from a study of blood T cells in healthy people across ages. Overall study results and limits: Long-lived donors had more naive CD4+ cells and higher diversity than aged donors. It was held that diversity estimates obtained from one million T cells represented underestimates.

The specimen was blood. The clonotype originates from a woman in her seventies in good health. This chain joins TRBV5-1 and TRBJ2-5; 8 bases line up with TRBD1. Judging by the DNA end, TRBJ2-7 fits better; the J call may be wrong. The CDR3 spells CASSFSGTGIEQYF. Written as DNA, the CDR3 is TGCGCCAGCAGCTTCTCCGGGACAGGAATCGAGCAGTACTTC.